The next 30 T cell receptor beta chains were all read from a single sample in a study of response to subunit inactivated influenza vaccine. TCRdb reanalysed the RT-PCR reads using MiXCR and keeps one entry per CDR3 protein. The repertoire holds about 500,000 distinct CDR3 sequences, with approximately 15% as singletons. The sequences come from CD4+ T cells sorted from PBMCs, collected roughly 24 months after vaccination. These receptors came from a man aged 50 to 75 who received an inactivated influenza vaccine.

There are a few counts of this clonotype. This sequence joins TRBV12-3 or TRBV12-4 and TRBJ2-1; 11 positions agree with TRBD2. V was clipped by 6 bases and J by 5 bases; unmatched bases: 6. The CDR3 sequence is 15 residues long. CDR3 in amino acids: CASRYTSGSDNEQFF. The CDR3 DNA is TGTGCCAGCAGGTATACTAGCGGGAGTGACAATGAGCAGTTCTTC.

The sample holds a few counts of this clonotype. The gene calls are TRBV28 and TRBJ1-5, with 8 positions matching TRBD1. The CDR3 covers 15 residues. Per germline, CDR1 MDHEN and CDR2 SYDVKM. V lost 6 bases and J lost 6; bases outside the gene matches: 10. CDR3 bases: TGTGCCAGCAGACCGGACAGGGTATTAAGTCAGCCCCAGCATTTT. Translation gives CASRPDRVLSQPQHF.

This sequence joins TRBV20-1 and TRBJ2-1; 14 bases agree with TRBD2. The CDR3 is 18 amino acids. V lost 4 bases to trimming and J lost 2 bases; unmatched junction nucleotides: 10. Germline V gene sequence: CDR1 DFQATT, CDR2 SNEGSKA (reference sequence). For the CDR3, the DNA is TGCAGTGCTATACAGGGGACTAGCGGGAGATGGCCCTACAATGAGCAGTTCTTC. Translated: CSAIQGTSGRWPYNEQFF.

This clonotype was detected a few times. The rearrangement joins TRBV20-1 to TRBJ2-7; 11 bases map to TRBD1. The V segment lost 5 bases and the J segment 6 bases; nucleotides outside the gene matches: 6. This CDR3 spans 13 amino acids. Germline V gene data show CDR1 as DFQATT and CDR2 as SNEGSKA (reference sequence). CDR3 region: CSAGRDRGGEQYF. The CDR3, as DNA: TGCAGTGCTGGCCGGGACAGGGGGGGCGAGCAGTACTTC.

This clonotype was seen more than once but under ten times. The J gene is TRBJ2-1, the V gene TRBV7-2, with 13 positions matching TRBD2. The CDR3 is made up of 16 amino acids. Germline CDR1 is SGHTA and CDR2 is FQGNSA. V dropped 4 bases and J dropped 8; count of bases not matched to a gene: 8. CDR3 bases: TGTGCCAGCAGCTATAGACTAGCGGGGGGAGGCGATGAGCAGTTCTTC. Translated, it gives CASSYRLAGGGDEQFF.

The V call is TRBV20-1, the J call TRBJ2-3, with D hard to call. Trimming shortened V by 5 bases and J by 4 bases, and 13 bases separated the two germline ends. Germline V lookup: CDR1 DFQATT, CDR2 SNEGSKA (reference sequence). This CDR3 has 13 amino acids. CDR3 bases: TGCAGTGCTCGGCACCCGGGCCCAGATACGCAGTATTTT. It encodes CSARHPGPDTQYF.

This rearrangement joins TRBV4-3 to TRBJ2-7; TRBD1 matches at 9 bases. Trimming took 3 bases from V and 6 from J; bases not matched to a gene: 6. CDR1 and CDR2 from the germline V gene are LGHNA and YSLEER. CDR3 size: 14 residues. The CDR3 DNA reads TGCGCCAGCAGCCAGGGGACAGGGCGGCTCGAGCAGTACTTC. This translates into CASSQGTGRLEQYF.

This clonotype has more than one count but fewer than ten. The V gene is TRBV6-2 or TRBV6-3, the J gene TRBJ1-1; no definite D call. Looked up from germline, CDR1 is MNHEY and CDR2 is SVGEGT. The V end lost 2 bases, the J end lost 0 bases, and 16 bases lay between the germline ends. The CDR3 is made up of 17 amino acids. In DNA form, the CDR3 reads TGTGCCAGCAGTTACCCCGCCCGTGGAGGGTTGAACACTGAAGCTTTCTTT. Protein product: CASSYPARGGLNTEAFF.

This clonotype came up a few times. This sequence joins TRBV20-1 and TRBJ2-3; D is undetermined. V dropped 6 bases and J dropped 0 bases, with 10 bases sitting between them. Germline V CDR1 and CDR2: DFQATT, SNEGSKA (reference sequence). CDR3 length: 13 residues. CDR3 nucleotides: TGCAGTGCCAGACCCCCGAGCACAGATACGCAGTATTTT. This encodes CSARPPSTDTQYF.

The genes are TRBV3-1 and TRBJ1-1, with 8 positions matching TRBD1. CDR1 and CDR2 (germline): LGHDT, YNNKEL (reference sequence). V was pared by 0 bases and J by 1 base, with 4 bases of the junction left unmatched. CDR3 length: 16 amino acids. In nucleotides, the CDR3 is TGTGCCAGCAGCCAAGATTATGGGACAGGGAACACTGAAGCTTTCTTT. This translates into CASSQDYGTGNTEAFF.

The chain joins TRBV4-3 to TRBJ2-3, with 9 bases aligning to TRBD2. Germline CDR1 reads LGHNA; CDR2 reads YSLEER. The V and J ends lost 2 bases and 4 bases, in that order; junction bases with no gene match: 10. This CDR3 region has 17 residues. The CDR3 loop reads CASSQRPLAGAPDTQYF. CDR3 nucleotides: TGCGCCAGCAGCCAACGTCCTTTAGCGGGAGCCCCAGATACGCAGTATTTT.

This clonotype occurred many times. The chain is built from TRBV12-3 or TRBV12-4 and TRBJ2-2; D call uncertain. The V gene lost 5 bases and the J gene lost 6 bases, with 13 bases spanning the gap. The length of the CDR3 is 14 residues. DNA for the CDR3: TGTGCCAGCAGTCTCACAGTTTCCCCCGGGGAGCTGTTTTTT. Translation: CASSLTVSPGELFF.

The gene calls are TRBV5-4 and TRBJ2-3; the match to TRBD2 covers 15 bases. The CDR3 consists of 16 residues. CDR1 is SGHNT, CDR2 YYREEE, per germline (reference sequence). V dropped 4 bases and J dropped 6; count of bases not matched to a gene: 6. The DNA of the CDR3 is TGTGCCAGCAGCGGGGGGACTAGCGGGGGGTATGATACGCAGTATTTT. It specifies CASSGGTSGGYDTQYF. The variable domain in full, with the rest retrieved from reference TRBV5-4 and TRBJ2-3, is ETGVTQSPTHLIKTRGQQVTLRCSSQSGHNTVSWYQQALGQGPQFIFQYYREEENGRGNFPPRFSGLQFPNYSSELNVNALELDDSALYLCASSGGTSGGYDTQYFGPGTRLTVL.

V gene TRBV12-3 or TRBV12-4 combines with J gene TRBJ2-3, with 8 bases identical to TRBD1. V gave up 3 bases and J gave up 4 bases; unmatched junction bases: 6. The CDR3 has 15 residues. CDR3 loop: CASSFFDRGPDTQYF. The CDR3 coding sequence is TGTGCCAGCAGTTTTTTCGACAGGGGTCCAGATACGCAGTATTTT.

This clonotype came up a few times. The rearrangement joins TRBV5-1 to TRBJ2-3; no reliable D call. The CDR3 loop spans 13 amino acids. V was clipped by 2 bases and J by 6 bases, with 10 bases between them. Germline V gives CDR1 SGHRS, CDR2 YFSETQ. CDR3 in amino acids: CASSFYPPDTQYF. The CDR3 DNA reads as TGCGCCAGCAGCTTCTACCCCCCGGATACGCAGTATTTT.

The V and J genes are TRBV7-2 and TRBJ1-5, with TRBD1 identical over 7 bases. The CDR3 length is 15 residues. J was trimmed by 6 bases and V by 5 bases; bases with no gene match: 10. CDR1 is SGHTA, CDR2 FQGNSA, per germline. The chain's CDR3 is CASSQNRGGSQPQHF. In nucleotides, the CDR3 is TGTGCCAGCAGCCAGAACAGGGGAGGAAGTCAGCCCCAGCATTTT.

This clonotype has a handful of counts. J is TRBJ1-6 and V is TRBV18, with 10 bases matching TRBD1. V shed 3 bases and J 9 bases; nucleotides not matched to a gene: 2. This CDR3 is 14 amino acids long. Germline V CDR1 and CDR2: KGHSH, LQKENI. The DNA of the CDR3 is TGTGCCAGCTCACCTGGGACAGGGGCTTCACCCCTCCACTTT. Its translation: CASSPGTGASPLHF.

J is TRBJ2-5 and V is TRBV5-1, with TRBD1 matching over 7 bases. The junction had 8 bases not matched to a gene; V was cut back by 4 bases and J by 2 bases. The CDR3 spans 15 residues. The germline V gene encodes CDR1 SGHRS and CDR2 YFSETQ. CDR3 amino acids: CASSGTGQPQETQYF. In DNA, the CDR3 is TGCGCCAGCAGCGGTACGGGACAGCCTCAAGAGACCCAGTACTTC.

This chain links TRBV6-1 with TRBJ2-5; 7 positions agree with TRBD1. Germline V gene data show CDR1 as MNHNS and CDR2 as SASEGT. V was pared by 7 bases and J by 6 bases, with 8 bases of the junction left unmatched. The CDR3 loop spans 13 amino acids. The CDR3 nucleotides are TGTGCCAGCACCCGCCCAGGGGGAAAGACCCAGTACTTC. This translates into CASTRPGGKTQYF.

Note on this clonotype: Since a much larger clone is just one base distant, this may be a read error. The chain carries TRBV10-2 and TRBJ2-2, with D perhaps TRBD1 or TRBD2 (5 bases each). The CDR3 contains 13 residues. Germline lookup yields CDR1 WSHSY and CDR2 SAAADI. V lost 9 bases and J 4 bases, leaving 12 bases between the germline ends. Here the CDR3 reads CASGTWSTGELFF. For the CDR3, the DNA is TGCGCCAGTGGGACCTGGAGCACCGGGGAGCTGTTTTTT.

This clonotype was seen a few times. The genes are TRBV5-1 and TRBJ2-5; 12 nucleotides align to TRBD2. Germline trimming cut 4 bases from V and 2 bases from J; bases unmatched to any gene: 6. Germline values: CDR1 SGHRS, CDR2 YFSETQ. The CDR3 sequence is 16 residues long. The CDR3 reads CASSRTSGGSQETQYF. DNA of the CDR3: TGCGCCAGCAGCAGAACTAGCGGGGGGTCACAAGAGACCCAGTACTTC. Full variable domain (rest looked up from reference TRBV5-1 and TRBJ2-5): KAGVTQTPRYLIKTRGQQVTLSCSPISGHRSVSWYQQTPGQGLQFLFEYFSETQRNKGNFPGRFSGRQFSNSRSEMNVSTLELGDSALYLCASSRTSGGSQETQYFGPGTRLLVL.

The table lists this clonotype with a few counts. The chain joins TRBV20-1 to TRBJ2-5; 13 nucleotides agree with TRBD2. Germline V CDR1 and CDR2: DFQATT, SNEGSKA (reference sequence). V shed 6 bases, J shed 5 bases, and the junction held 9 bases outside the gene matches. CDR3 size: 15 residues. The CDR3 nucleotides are TGCAGTGCCACACGACTAGCGGGAGGTTTTGAGACCCAGTACTTC. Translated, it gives CSATRLAGGFETQYF.

The CDR3 sequence: CASSVAGADTEAFF. The DNA of the CDR3 is TGCGCCAGCAGTGTAGCGGGGGCTGACACTGAAGCTTTCTTT. The chain has TRBV10-2 and TRBJ1-1; D may be TRBD1 (6 bases). The CDR3 sequence is 14 residues long. The ends were cut back, 4 bases at V and 3 bases at J, with 12 bases in the middle. CDR1 is WSHSY, CDR2 SAAADI, per germline.

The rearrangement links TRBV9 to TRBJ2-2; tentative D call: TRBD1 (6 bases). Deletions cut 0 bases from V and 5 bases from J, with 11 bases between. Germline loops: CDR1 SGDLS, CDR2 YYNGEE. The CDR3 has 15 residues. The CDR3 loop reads CASSVEVRGTGELFF. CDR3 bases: TGTGCCAGCAGCGTAGAGGTCAGGGGTACCGGGGAGCTGTTTTTT.

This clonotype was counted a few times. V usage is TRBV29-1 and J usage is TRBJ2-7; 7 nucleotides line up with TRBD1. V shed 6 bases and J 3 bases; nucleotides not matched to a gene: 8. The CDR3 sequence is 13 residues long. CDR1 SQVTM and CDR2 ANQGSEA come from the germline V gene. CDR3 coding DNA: TGCAGCGTCGGCAATACAGGGGACTACGAGCAGTACTTC. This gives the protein CSVGNTGDYEQYF.

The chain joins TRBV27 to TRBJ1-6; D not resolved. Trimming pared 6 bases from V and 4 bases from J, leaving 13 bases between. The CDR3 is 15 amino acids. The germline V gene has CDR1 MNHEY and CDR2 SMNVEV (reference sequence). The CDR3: CASRSSDGYNSPLHF. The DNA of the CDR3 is TGTGCCAGCAGGAGCTCGGACGGGTATAATTCACCCCTCCACTTT.

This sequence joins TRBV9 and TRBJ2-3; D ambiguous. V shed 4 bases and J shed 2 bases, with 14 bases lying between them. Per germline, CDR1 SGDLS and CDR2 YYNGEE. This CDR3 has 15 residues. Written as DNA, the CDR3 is TGTGCCAGCAGCCCAGTAGGGCACCTCACAGATACGCAGTATTTT. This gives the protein CASSPVGHLTDTQYF. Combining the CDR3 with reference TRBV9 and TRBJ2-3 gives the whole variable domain DSGVTQTPKHLITATGQRVTLRCSPRSGDLSVYWYQQSLDQGLQFLIQYYNGEERAKGNILERFSAQQFPDLHSELNLSSLELGDSALYFCASSPVGHLTDTQYFGPGTRLTVL.

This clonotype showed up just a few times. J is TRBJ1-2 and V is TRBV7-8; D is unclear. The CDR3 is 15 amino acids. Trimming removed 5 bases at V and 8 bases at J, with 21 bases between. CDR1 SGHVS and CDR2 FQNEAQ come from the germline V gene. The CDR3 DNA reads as TGTGCCAGCAGCCCCCCCGGGTTGTTTGGGATGGGCTACACCTTC. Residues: CASSPPGLFGMGYTF.

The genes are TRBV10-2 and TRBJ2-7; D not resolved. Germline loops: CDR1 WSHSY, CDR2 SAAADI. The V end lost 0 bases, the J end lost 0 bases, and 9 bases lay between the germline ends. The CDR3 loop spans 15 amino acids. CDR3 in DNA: TGCGCCAGCAGTGAGTCAGCTCAGAACTCCTACGAGCAGTACTTC. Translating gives CASSESAQNSYEQYF.

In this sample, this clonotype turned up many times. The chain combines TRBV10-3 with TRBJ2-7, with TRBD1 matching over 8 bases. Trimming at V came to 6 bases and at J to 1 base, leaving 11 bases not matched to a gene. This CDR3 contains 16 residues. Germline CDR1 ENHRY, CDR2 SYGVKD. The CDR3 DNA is TGTGCCATCAGCGATCAAACAGGGGGACCGTCCTACGAGCAGTACTTC. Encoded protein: CAISDQTGGPSYEQYF.